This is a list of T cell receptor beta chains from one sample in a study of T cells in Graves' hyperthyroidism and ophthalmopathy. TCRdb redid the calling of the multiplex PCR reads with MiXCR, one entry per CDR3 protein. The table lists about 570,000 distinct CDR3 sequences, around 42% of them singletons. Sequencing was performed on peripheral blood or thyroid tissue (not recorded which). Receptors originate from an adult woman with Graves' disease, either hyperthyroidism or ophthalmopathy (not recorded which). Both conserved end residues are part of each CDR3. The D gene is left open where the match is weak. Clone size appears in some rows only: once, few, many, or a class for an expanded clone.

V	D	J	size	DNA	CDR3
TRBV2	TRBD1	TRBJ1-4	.	TGTGCCACCCTGACAGGGACGGCAACTAATGAAAAACTGTTTTTT	CATLTGTATNEKLFF
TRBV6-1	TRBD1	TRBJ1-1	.	TGTGCCAGCAGTCTTAAGACAGGGAGGTCGGACACTGAAGCTTTCTTT	CASSLKTGRSDTEAFF
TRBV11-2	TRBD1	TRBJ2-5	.	TGTGCCAGCAGCTTAGAGGGACAGCGTCAAGAGACCCAGTACTTC	CASSLEGQRQETQYF
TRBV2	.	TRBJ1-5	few	TGTGCCAGCAGTGCGCAGGGCGGATTTGAGCCCCAGCATTTT	CASSAQGGFEPQHF
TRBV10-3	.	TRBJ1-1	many	TGTGCCATCAGTGAGTCGAGGGAGTCGAGGACTTTT	CAISESRESRTF
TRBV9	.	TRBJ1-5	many	TGTGCCAGCAGCGTAGACCCTGCTAGCAATCAGCCCCAGCATTTT	CASSVDPASNQPQHF
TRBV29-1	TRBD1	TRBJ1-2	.	TGCAGCTTAACCGGACAGGGTTATGGCTACACCTTC	CSLTGQGYGYTF
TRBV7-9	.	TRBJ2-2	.	TGTGCCACCGGGCCCGGGGCGGACACCGGGGAGCTGTTTTTT	CATGPGADTGELFF
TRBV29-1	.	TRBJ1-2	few	TGCAGCGCTCACACCCCTGAATCCAATGGCTACACCTTC	CSAHTPESNGYTF
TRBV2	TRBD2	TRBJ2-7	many	TGTGCCAGCGGAGGGGGACTAGCTTCCGAGCAGTACTTC	CASGGGLASEQYF
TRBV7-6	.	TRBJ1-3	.	TGTGCCAGCAGCCCGACGACAAGCACCATATATTTT	CASSPTTSTIYF
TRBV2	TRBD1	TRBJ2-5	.	TGTGCCAGCAGTGGGACAGGGGGTGATCGAGAGACCCAGTACTTC	CASSGTGGDRETQYF
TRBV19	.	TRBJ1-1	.	TGTGCCAGTGCGTCAGACCCAGGGACATCGAACACTGAAGCTTTCTTT	CASASDPGTSNTEAFF
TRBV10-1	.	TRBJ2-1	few	TGCGCCAGCAGTGGGCAAGGGACCTACAATGAGCAGTTCTTC	CASSGQGTYNEQFF
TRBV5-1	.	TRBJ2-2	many	TGCGCCAGCAGCAACCTCAGGTTGACCGGGGAGCTGTTTTTT	CASSNLRLTGELFF
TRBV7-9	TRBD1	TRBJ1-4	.	TGTGCCAGCAGCTTACCGGACAGGGGGATCTACGAGGAAAAACTGTTTTTT	CASSLPDRGIYEEKLFF
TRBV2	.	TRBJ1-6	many	TGTGCCAGCAGTCGCGGACGGGGGAACTCACCCCTCCACTTT	CASSRGRGNSPLHF
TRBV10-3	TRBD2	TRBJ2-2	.	TGTGCCATCAGTGAGGAGGGACTAGCGGGAGTGGGTCCCGGGGAGCTGTTTTTT	CAISEEGLAGVGPGELFF
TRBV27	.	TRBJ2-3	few	TGTGCCAGCAGTTTGACCGGGGGCGCGGCAGATACGCAGTATTTT	CASSLTGGAADTQYF
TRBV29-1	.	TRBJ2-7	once	TGCAGCGTTGCTCCGGCTCCCCATCACTACGAGCAGTACTTC	CSVAPAPHHYEQYF
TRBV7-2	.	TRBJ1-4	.	TGTGCCAGCAGCTTAGCGGTGACAGACGAAAAACTGTTTTTT	CASSLAVTDEKLFF
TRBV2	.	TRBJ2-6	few	TGTGCCAGCAGTGTTGACACTGGGGCCAACGTCCTGACTTTC	CASSVDTGANVLTF
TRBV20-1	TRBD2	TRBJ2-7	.	TGCAGTGCTACCCCAACCTCAACTAGCGGGGCCACCCCCTACGAGCAGTACTTC	CSATPTSTSGATPYEQYF
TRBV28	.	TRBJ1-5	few	TGTGCCAGCAGTTTTGTTTACAGGGTTAAGGGCAATCAGCCCCAGCATTTT	CASSFVYRVKGNQPQHF